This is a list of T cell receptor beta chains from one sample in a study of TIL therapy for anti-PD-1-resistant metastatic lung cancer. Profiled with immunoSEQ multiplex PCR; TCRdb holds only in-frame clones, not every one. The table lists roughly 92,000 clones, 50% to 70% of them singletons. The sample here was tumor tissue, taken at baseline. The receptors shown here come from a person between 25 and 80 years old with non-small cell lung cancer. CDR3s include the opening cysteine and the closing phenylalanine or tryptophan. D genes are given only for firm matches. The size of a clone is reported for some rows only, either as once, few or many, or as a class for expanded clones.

TGTGCCAGCAGGACTAGCGGGAGCCGACATCTGTGGGGGACCGAGCAGTACTTC,CASRTSGSRHLWGTEQYF,TRBV28,TRBJ2-7,TRBD2,few
TGTGCCAGCAGCTTCGGTGCAGGGGCGTCCGTCGGGCAGCCCCAGCATTTT,CASSFGAGASVGQPQHF,TRBV7-8,TRBJ1-5,NA,few
TGTGCCAGCAGCTTTCAAGGGGACGGGGAGCTGTTTTTT,CASSFQGDGELFF,TRBV5-5,TRBJ2-2,NA,few
TGTGCCAGCAGTGATTACGGGGCAAATGAGCAGTTCTTC,CASSDYGANEQFF,TRBV6-1,TRBJ2-1,NA,NA
TGTGCCAGCACCGAAAACCCTGGTCGAACCACAGATACGCAGTATTTT,CASTENPGRTTDTQYF,TRBV3-1/TRBV3-2,TRBJ2-3,NA,NA
TGTGCCAGCAGCTTGATGCGGGGGGAGGGTGAGCAGTTCTTC,CASSLMRGEGEQFF,TRBV7-2,TRBJ2-1,TRBD2,NA
TGTGCCAGCAGTTACGCTTGGAACAGGGAGACAGATACGCAGTATTTT,CASSYAWNRETDTQYF,TRBV6-2/TRBV6-3,TRBJ2-3,NA,NA
TGTGCCAGCAGCTACTCCCTGGAATACGAGCAGTACTTC,CASSYSLEYEQYF,TRBV11-2,TRBJ2-7,NA,NA
TGCGCCAGCAGCTTGGCGGGGACAGGGAGCTCCTATAATTCACCCCTCCACTTT,CASSLAGTGSSYNSPLHF,TRBV5-1,TRBJ1-6,TRBD1,few
TGTGCCAGCAGCCAACATCAGACCTCCTACGAGCAGTACTTC,CASSQHQTSYEQYF,TRBV3-1/TRBV3-2,TRBJ2-7,NA,NA
TGTGCCAGCAGTTACTCGGCGGGGAGCACAGATACGCAGTATTTT,CASSYSAGSTDTQYF,TRBV6-2/TRBV6-3,TRBJ2-3,NA,NA
TGTGCCACCAGTGACACTAGGATACCCACAGATACGCAGTATTTT,CATSDTRIPTDTQYF,TRBV24-1,TRBJ2-3,NA,NA
TGCGCCAGCAGCTTGGCTTCTGGGTACACAGATACGCAGTATTTT,CASSLASGYTDTQYF,TRBV5-1,TRBJ2-3,NA,NA
TGTGCCAGCAGTTTAGCGTATGGACTGGACCGGGAGACCCAGTACTTC,CASSLAYGLDRETQYF,TRBV28,TRBJ2-5,NA,NA
TGTGCCAGCAGCCAAGAAGAAGGGGGCGGGGACACTGAAGCTTTCTTT,CASSQEEGGGDTEAFF,TRBV3-1/TRBV3-2,TRBJ1-1,TRBD1,few
TGTGCCAGCTCACCACTCCAAGCCGGAGGAAGCACAGATACGCAGTATTTT,CASSPLQAGGSTDTQYF,TRBV18,TRBJ2-3,NA,once
TGTGCCAGCAGTGACGGTATGAACACTGAAGCTTTCTTT,CASSDGMNTEAFF,TRBV2,TRBJ1-1,NA,NA
TGCAGTGGAGAGAATTACAATGAGCAGTTCTTC,CSGENYNEQFF,TRBV20-1,TRBJ2-1,NA,NA
TGTGCCAGCAGTTCCAGAGATACGCAGTATTTT,CASSSRDTQYF,TRBV28,TRBJ2-3,NA,NA
TGTGCCAGCAGCGCAGGCCAGGGGAGCGACTACGAGCAGTACTTC,CASSAGQGSDYEQYF,TRBV7-7,TRBJ2-7,NA,NA
TGTGCCAGCAGCACACGGGCTAGCAGCTACGAGCAGTACTTC,CASSTRASSYEQYF,TRBV5-4,TRBJ2-7,NA,NA
TGTGCCAGCAGCAGTTCCGGGACAGTCTATGGCTACACCTTC,CASSSSGTVYGYTF,TRBV9,TRBJ1-2,TRBD1,many
TGCAGCGTCAAGTTGAGGGGGGAGAACGAGCAGTACTTC,CSVKLRGENEQYF,TRBV29-1,TRBJ2-7,NA,few
TGTGCCACCAGTGATCTCCAGAGCTATGGCTACACCTTC,CATSDLQSYGYTF,TRBV24-1,TRBJ1-2,NA,NA
TGTGCCAGCAGCTTACAGGAGGTCTCCTACGAGCAGTACTTC,CASSLQEVSYEQYF,TRBV7-2,TRBJ2-7,NA,NA
TGTGCCAGCAGCGTATCCGGGACAGGGCGCAATCAGCCCCAGCATTTT,CASSVSGTGRNQPQHF,TRBV7-2,TRBJ1-5,TRBD1,few
TGTGCCAGCAGCCAATTTTACCTAGCGGGAGACAATGAGCAGTTCTTC,CASSQFYLAGDNEQFF,TRBV16,TRBJ2-1,TRBD2,NA
TGTGCCTCGGCTAGTAGTGGTAGCCGTACCTACAATGAGCAGTTCTTC,CASASSGSRTYNEQFF,TRBV7-9,TRBJ2-1,NA,NA
TGCGCCAGCAGCTATTCCGGGACAACCGGGGAGACCCAGTACTTC,CASSYSGTTGETQYF,TRBV5-1,TRBJ2-5,NA,NA
TGTGCCAGCAGTGCCGCCGGGGCCGGCTATGGCTACACCTTC,CASSAAGAGYGYTF,TRBV25-1,TRBJ1-2,NA,few
TGTGCCAGCAGCCAGTCGGGAAGGGAGACCCAGTACTTC,CASSQSGRETQYF,TRBV11-1,TRBJ2-5,NA,NA
TGTGCCATCAGTGAAGGACTAGCGGGAGAGACCCAGTACTTC,CAISEGLAGETQYF,TRBV10-3,TRBJ2-5,TRBD2,few
TGCAGTGCTAGTACCGGGACCTCGATCAGTCAGCCCCAGCATTTT,CSASTGTSISQPQHF,TRBV20-1,TRBJ1-5,NA,NA
TGTGCCTGGATCGAGAACAGGGTGGCTTTCTTT,CAWIENRVAFF,TRBV30,TRBJ1-1,NA,many
TGTGCCAGCAGTTTGGCCCCTGAGCAGTACTTC,CASSLAPEQYF,TRBV28,TRBJ2-7,NA,NA
TGTGCCACGGGTGAGGGCGATGAGCAGTTCTTC,CATGEGDEQFF,TRBV12-3/TRBV12-4,TRBJ2-1,NA,NA
TGCGCCAGCAGCTTGACGTGGGGCGAGCAGTACTTC,CASSLTWGEQYF,TRBV5-1,TRBJ2-7,NA,NA
TGTGCCAGCAGTTTTGGGCCCACAAGTGACTATGGCTACACCTTC,CASSFGPTSDYGYTF,TRBV28,TRBJ1-2,NA,medium-sized
TGTGCCAGCAGCGGGGGACACCCGGACCCCTACGAGCAGTACTTC,CASSGGHPDPYEQYF,TRBV5-6,TRBJ2-7,NA,once
TGTGCCAGCAGCTTTCGGGAATCACCCCTCCACTTT,CASSFRESPLHF,TRBV5-6,TRBJ1-6,NA,medium-sized
TGCGCCAGCAGCTCTACAGGTCAAGAGACCCAGTACTTC,CASSSTGQETQYF,TRBV5-1,TRBJ2-5,NA,NA
TGTGCCAGCAGCGGGTGGTCCCCCCTCGATGTAGTGGAGACCCAGTACTTC,CASSGWSPLDVVETQYF,TRBV9,TRBJ2-5,NA,many